This T cell receptor (beta chain) comes out of a study of CD8+ T cells in alopecia areata. Background on the study: Oral tofacitinib (5 to 10 mg twice daily) was administered to treated patients.

Investigators isolated RNA and reverse transcribed it into cDNA to act as the sequencing template. Assay used: immunoSEQ multiplex PCR; TCRdb lists only in-frame clones, some missing. Of approximately 180,000 clones in the sample, over 50% were seen once. The junction had 9 bases not matched to a gene; V was cut back by 7 bases and J by 6 bases. Per the germline V gene, CDR1 is SGHRS and CDR2 is YFSETQ. The CDR3 runs 13 residues. This sequence originates from a human donor with alopecia areata. Sequencing was performed on CD4+ T cells sorted from blood, taken at week 0. The J gene is TRBJ1-1, the V gene TRBV5-1, with 7 nucleotides matching TRBD1. The CDR3 protein is CASGQVDGSEAFF. DNA of the CDR3: TGCGCCAGCGGACAGGTCGATGGGTCTGAAGCTTTCTTT.